This TCR beta chain originates from a study of post-analysis software for immune sequencing data. Study-wide context: The study covered relapsing-remitting, secondary progressive and progressive-relapsing courses of multiple sclerosis.

Each TCR beta cDNA library carried unique molecular identifiers. Researchers reported 550,000 or so cDNA molecules coming from around 1 to 9.1 million T cells. MiXCR, run by TCRdb on the PCR reads, gives a single entry per CDR3 protein. The repertoire holds 350,000 to 500,000 distinct CDR3 sequences, with 30% to 40% as singletons. The CDR3 runs 13 residues. CDR1 is SGHTA and CDR2 is FQGNSA in the germline V gene. In its sample, this clonotype was seen a few times. The antigen remains unidentified. One end of the junction does not line up with germline, which may come from a read error. Study outcomes and limitations: There were five or six TRBV segments more frequent in patients than controls, and TRBV5-6, TRBV5-1 and TRBV20-1 were among them.

Sequenced material: blood. The origin of this receptor is a girl aged 2 to 9 with multiple sclerosis. The rearrangement links TRBV7-2 to TRBJ1-4; D gene ambiguous. CDR3 amino acids: CASSLALNGKLFF. DNA for the CDR3: TGTGCCAGCAGCTTAGCGCTAAATGGAAAACTGTTTTTT.